This section outlines one T cell receptor beta chain sequence together with its context. One junction end disagrees with the germline gene, perhaps due to a read error. Study processing details: Reference gene primer amplification yielded estimated nucleated cell counts. The method was immunoSEQ multiplex PCR; TCRdb's version includes in-frame clones alone and lacks a portion of them. V, J and clone size derive from that table, while D and trimming were established from the DNA sequence. The sample lists 100,000 to 150,000 clones, approximately 81% occurring once. The entry originates in a study of blood T cell repertoires in COVID-19. Overall study: Samples came from the United States, Italy and Spain, spanning acute and convalescent COVID-19. In each case, the material was cDNA or gDNA derived from T cells, B-cell-depleted T cells, or PBMCs.

The CDR3 covers 14 residues. CDR1 and CDR2 from the germline V gene are SGHRS and YFSETQ. The sequencing sample was made of peripheral blood. The receptor's source is a man aged 55-75 years with acute or convalescent COVID-19. The chain couples TRBV5-1 to TRBJ2-5; the D is unclear. The CDR3 is CASTLNPSGETQYF. The CDR3 nucleotides are TGCGCCAGCACCTTGAATCCGTCAGGAGAGACCCAGTACTTC. Full variable domain (outside the CDR3, taken from reference TRBV5-1 and TRBJ2-5): KAGVTQTPRYLIKTRGQQVTLSCSPISGHRSVSWYQQTPGQGLQFLFEYFSETQRNKGNFPGRFSGRQFSNSRSEMNVSTLELGDSALYLCASTLNPSGETQYFGPGTRLLVL.